This T cell receptor beta chain originates from a study of T cell responses to AZD1222 COVID-19 vaccine. CDR3 length equals 18 residues. Germline V gives CDR1 SGDLS, CDR2 YYNGEE. Trimming removed 0 bases from V and 1 base from J; junction bases left unmatched: 6. TCRdb's copy holds only in-frame clones and misses some; the assay was immunoSEQ multiplex PCR. The repertoire holds 150,000 to 200,000 clones, 85% to 90% seen once, with 0.49% in the top ten. The TCR originated in an adult in good health. The input for sequencing was peripheral blood, taken on day 0 of AZD1222 vaccination. The chain uses TRBV9 and TRBJ2-2, with 10 positions matching TRBD1. This CDR3 is CASSVARGTGVNTGELFF. The CDR3, as DNA: TGTGCCAGCAGCGTAGCTCGGGGGACAGGGGTGAACACCGGGGAGCTGTTTTTT.